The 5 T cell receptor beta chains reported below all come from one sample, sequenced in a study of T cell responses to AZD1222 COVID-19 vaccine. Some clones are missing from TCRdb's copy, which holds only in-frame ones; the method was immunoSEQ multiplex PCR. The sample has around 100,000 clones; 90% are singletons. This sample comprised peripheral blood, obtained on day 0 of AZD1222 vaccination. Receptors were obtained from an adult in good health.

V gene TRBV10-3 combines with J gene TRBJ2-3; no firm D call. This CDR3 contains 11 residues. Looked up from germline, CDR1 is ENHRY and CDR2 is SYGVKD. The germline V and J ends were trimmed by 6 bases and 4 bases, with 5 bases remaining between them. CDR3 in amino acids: CAIRGADTQYF. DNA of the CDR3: TGTGCCATCAGGGGTGCAGATACGCAGTATTTT.

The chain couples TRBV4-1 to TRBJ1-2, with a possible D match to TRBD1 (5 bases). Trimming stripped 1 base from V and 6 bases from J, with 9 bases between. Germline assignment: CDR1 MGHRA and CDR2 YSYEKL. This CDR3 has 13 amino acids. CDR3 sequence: CASSQVAGDGYTF. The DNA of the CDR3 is TGCGCCAGCAGCCAAGTTGCGGGGGATGGCTACACCTTC.

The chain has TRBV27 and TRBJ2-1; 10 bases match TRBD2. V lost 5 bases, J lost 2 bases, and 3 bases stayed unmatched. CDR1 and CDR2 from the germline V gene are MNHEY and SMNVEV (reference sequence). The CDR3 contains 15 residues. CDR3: CASSPGTSAYNEQFF. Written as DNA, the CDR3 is TGTGCCAGCAGTCCCGGGACTAGCGCCTACAATGAGCAGTTCTTC.

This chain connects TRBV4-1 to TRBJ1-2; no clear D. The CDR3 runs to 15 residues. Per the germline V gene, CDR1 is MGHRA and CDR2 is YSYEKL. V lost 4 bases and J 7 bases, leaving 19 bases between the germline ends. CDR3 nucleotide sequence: TGCGCCAGCAGCCTGCCATCCTCCGCGGATGGTGGCTACACCTTC. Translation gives CASSLPSSADGGYTF.

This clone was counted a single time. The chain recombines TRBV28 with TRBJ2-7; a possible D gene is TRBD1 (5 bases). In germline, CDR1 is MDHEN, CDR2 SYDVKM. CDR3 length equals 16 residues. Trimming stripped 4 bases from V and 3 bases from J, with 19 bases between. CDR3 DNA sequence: TGTGCCAGCAGTTCCCTTGGGGCTCTTGGGATCTACGAGCAGTACTTC. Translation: CASSSLGALGIYEQYF.